Listed here are 18 T cell receptor beta chains from one sample, sequenced in a study of low-dose radiotherapy and immunotherapy resistance in tumors. For amplifying TCRs, the PCR ran for approximately 18 cycles with Phusion, which was used together with a constant-region primer and the adapter on the V primers. One entry per CDR3 protein, called by TCRdb with MiXCR from the reads. This sample has tens of thousands of distinct CDR3 sequences, with 12% found just once. The sample's time point: before trial treatment. The sequenced sample was PBMCs, obtained before treatment. The receptor set was obtained from a female donor with ovarian cancer.

The sample holds many counts of this clonotype. The V call is TRBV21-1, the J call TRBJ2-7; the D call in the table, TRBD1, was not verified against the DNA. TRBV21-1 is a recognized pseudogene. The CDR3 is made up of 16 amino acids. The CDR3, as DNA: TGTGCCAGCAGCCTAAGGGGCGTTCCTATCTCCTACGAGCAGTACTTC. It translates to CASSLRGVPISYEQYF.

This clonotype was seen many times. V is TRBV28 and J is TRBJ2-7; 10 positions match TRBD1. Germline V gene lookup returns CDR1 MDHEN and CDR2 SYDVKM. The CDR3 spans 15 residues. V gave up 5 bases and J gave up 2 bases; unmatched junction bases: 6. The CDR3 here is CASSPSGQGPYEQYF. Here the CDR3 DNA reads TGTGCCAGCAGTCCTTCGGGACAGGGGCCCTACGAGCAGTACTTC.

The sample holds many counts of this clonotype. The CDR3 DNA is TGCAGCGTTGAAGATCTGGGATCCTACGAGCAGTACTTC. Translating gives CSVEDLGSYEQYF. The chain has TRBV29-1 and TRBJ2-7; no clear D gene. Germline V gene lookup returns CDR1 SQVTM and CDR2 ANQGSEA. The CDR3 runs to 13 residues. V was pared by 0 bases and J by 1 base, with 7 bases between.

This clonotype occurred many times. This rearrangement joins TRBV21-1 to TRBJ1-5. TRBV21-1 is termed a pseudogene. The CDR3 runs 15 residues. This CDR3 is CASSEPDLSNQPQHF. The DNA for the CDR3 is TGTGCCAGCAGCGAGCCGGACCTTAGCAATCAGCCCCAGCATTTT.

Concerning this clonotype: With a far larger clone one base away, a read error is the likely cause. V gene TRBV24-1 combines with J gene TRBJ2-7, with D hard to call. Germline lookup yields CDR1 KGHDR and CDR2 SFDVKD. The CDR3 covers 12 residues. V was trimmed by 4 bases and J by 7 bases, leaving 10 bases between them. The CDR3 sequence is CATSDPPREQYF. CDR3 bases: TGTGCCACCAGTGACCCTCCTCGGGAGCAGTACTTC.

This clonotype was observed at least ten times. DNA of the CDR3: TGTGCCAGCAGCCAGGGCGGGGGTCCCACCGGGGAGCTGTTTTTT. Encoded protein: CASSQGGGPTGELFF. This sequence joins TRBV4-2 and TRBJ2-2; 7 bases align to TRBD2. V lost 3 bases to trimming and J lost 4 bases; unmatched junction nucleotides: 5. Germline CDR1 LGHNA, CDR2 YNFKEQ. This CDR3 comprises 15 residues.

This clonotype was seen many times. The chain couples TRBV5-1 to TRBJ2-7, with 7 positions matching TRBD2. Germline trimming cut 5 bases from V and 0 bases from J; bases unmatched to any gene: 8. Per the germline V gene, CDR1 is SGHRS and CDR2 is YFSETQ. CDR3 size: 15 residues. In DNA form, the CDR3 reads TGCGCCAGCAGTCTCGGGGGGACGACCTCCTACGAGCAGTACTTC. Translating gives CASSLGGTTSYEQYF. Variable domain in full (rest from reference TRBV5-1 and TRBJ2-7): KAGVTQTPRYLIKTRGQQVTLSCSPISGHRSVSWYQQTPGQGLQFLFEYFSETQRNKGNFPGRFSGRQFSNSRSEMNVSTLELGDSALYLCASSLGGTTSYEQYFGPGTRLTVT.

This clonotype was seen repeatedly, ten times or more. The DNA of the CDR3 is TGCAGTGCTAGCCTAAAAGAGACCCAGTACTTC. Its protein product is CSASLKETQYF. This chain connects TRBV20-1 to TRBJ2-5; no clear D gene. Germline V gives CDR1 DFQATT, CDR2 SNEGSKA (reference sequence). This CDR3 has 11 amino acids. Trimming stripped 3 bases from V and 3 bases from J, with 5 bases between.

This clonotype has a count of ten or more. CDR3 in amino acids: CASSPWVLGEAYTEAFF. The CDR3 DNA reads TGTGCCAGCAGTCCCTGGGTTCTCGGGGAAGCGTACACTGAAGCTTTCTTT. The V call is TRBV6-2 or TRBV6-3, the J call TRBJ1-1; no definite D call. The CDR3 is made up of 17 amino acids. Germline V gene data show CDR1 as MNHEY and CDR2 as SVGEGT. Trimming left V 5 bases short and J 3 bases short, with 22 bases between.

This clonotype was detected ten times or more. V gene TRBV3-1 combines with J gene TRBJ2-1; the D gene is possibly TRBD2 (5 bases). The length of the CDR3 is 14 residues. V was cut by 6 bases and J by 7 bases, with 16 bases left in between. Germline CDR1 and CDR2: LGHDT and YNNKEL (reference sequence). The CDR3 loop reads CASSPWGVSNEQFF. The DNA for the CDR3 is TGTGCCAGCAGTCCCTGGGGAGTATCGAATGAGCAGTTCTTC.

This clonotype was detected many times. The rearrangement joins TRBV9 to TRBJ2-5; no clear D gene. V lost 3 bases, J lost 3 bases, and 12 bases lay in between. CDR3 length equals 14 residues. Germline CDR1 is SGDLS and CDR2 is YYNGEE. CDR3 amino acids: CASSGFVAEETQYF. The CDR3 DNA reads as TGTGCCAGCAGCGGATTCGTGGCTGAAGAGACCCAGTACTTC. The full variable domain, its missing parts supplied by reference TRBV9 and TRBJ2-5, is DSGVTQTPKHLITATGQRVTLRCSPRSGDLSVYWYQQSLDQGLQFLIQYYNGEERAKGNILERFSAQQFPDLHSELNLSSLELGDSALYFCASSGFVAEETQYFGPGTRLLVL.

This clonotype was picked up many times. The chain is built from TRBV11-2 and TRBJ2-4; either TRBD1 or TRBD2 may supply D (5 bases each). Germline V lookup: CDR1 SGHAT, CDR2 FQNNGV. This CDR3 region has 14 residues. V dropped 5 bases and J dropped 6 bases, with 14 bases sitting between them. This CDR3 is CASSRDRAGNIQYF. In nucleotides, the CDR3 is TGTGCCAGCAGCCGGGACCGGGCGGGAAACATTCAGTACTTC.

This clonotype has ten or more counts. This chain connects TRBV7-8 to TRBJ1-2, with D possibly TRBD1 on 6 matching bases. CDR1 and CDR2 (germline): SGHVS, FQNEAQ. The V and J ends lost 4 bases and 8 bases respectively, with 17 bases between them. This CDR3 has 14 amino acids. The CDR3 loop reads CASSSEGYRVGYTF. The CDR3 DNA sequence: TGTGCCAGCAGCTCAGAGGGTTACAGGGTGGGCTACACCTTC. The whole variable domain, remainder taken from reference TRBV7-8 and TRBJ1-2, is GAGVSQSPRYKVAKRGQDVALRCDPISGHVSLFWYQQALGQGPEFLTYFQNEAQLDKSGLPSDRFFAERPEGSVSTLKIQRTQQEDSAVYLCASSSEGYRVGYTFGSGTRLTVV.

This clonotype is labeled medium-sized. The V call is TRBV28, the J call TRBJ2-1, with D possibly matching TRBD2 (7 bases). This CDR3 has 16 amino acids. Trimming took 7 bases from V and 4 from J, leaving 20 bases between them. Per germline, CDR1 MDHEN and CDR2 SYDVKM. The CDR3 region has the DNA TGTGCCAGCACGGTGTGGGGGGGCCTCGGGTACAATGAGCAGTTCTTC. As protein: CASTVWGGLGYNEQFF. The full variable domain, its missing parts supplied by reference TRBV28 and TRBJ2-1, is DVKVTQSSRYLVKRTGEKVFLECVQDMDHENMFWYRQDPGLGLRLIYFSYDVKMKEKGDIPEGYSVSREKKERFSLILESASTNQTSMYLCASTVWGGLGYNEQFFGPGTRLTVL.

This clonotype was recorded at least ten times. The chain carries TRBV18 and TRBJ2-7; the D gene could be TRBD1 or TRBD2 (6 bases each). The V and J ends lost 5 bases and 6 bases respectively, with 14 bases between them. CDR1 is KGHSH and CDR2 is LQKENI in the germline V gene. The CDR3 has 13 residues. The CDR3 is CASSIKGGSEQYF. DNA for the CDR3: TGTGCCAGCTCAATCAAGGGGGGCTCCGAGCAGTACTTC.

This clonotype was seen repeatedly, ten times or more. The chain employs TRBV14 and TRBJ2-6; TRBD2 might be the D (6 bases). The CDR3 contains 16 residues. The V end lost 4 bases, the J end lost 0 bases, and 10 bases lay between the germline ends. Germline-derived CDR1 and CDR2 are SGHDN and FVKESK. CDR3 bases: TGTGCCAGCAGCCGGGGACTGCACTCTGGGGCCAACGTCCTGACTTTC. This translates into CASSRGLHSGANVLTF.

This clonotype was found many times. This chain links TRBV20-1 with TRBJ1-2, with 7 bases identical to TRBD1. The CDR3 is 14 residues long. J gave up 6 bases and V 3 bases, and 10 bases lay outside the gene matches. The germline V gene has CDR1 DFQATT and CDR2 SNEGSKA (reference sequence). The DNA for the CDR3 is TGCAGTGCTAGGGAACAGGGGAAGGGTGATGGCTACACCTTC. Its protein product is CSAREQGKGDGYTF.

The CDR3 is CSARRGGSYEKLFF. The DNA for the CDR3 is TGCAGTGCTAGGAGGGGGGGCTCGTATGAAAAACTGTTTTTT. This chain connects TRBV20-1 to TRBJ1-4, with TRBD1 as a possible D gene (6 bases). CDR3 length equals 14 residues. The V end was cut by 3 bases, the J end by 6 bases, with 14 bases between. Germline V CDR1 and CDR2: DFQATT, SNEGSKA (reference sequence).